A selection of T cell receptor beta chains follows, all from one sample in a study of cytomegalovirus exposure and HLA in healthy donors. Clones were read by immunoSEQ multiplex PCR, and TCRdb kept only the in-frame ones, dropping some. The sample contains about 130,000 clones, over 75% of which appear only once. The sample comprised PBMCs. Every receptor here comes from a man aged 25 to 40 in good health and CMV-seronegative. The CDR3 runs from the conserved cysteine through the conserved F or W. Each record gives: clone size, J gene, D gene, V gene, CDR3 DNA, CDR3 protein. D genes are given only for firm matches. Clone size is stated in some rows and not others, as once, few, many or a class when expanded.

abundance: .
j_gene: TRBJ2-7
d_gene: .
v_gene: TRBV28
CDR3nt: TGTGCCAGCAACCGACTAGGATTCTCCTACGAGCAGTACTTC
CDR3aa: CASNRLGFSYEQYF

abundance: .
j_gene: TRBJ1-2
d_gene: TRBD1
v_gene: TRBV6-5
CDR3nt: TGTGCCAGCACCCGGGCGGACAGGACAACCGATGGCTACACCTTC
CDR3aa: CASTRADRTTDGYTF

abundance: .
j_gene: TRBJ2-7
d_gene: TRBD2
v_gene: TRBV11-2
CDR3nt: TGTGCCAGCAGCCAAGGACTAGGTCGAAGCTCCTACGAGCAGTACTTC
CDR3aa: CASSQGLGRSSYEQYF

abundance: .
j_gene: TRBJ2-4
d_gene: TRBD1
v_gene: TRBV5-4
CDR3nt: TGTGCCAGCAGCGTACAGGGGGCCAAAAACATTCAGTACTTC
CDR3aa: CASSVQGAKNIQYF

abundance: few
j_gene: TRBJ2-3
d_gene: TRBD2
v_gene: TRBV18
CDR3nt: TGTGCCAGCTCACCGACTAGCGGGGCAGATACGCAGTATTTT
CDR3aa: CASSPTSGADTQYF

abundance: .
j_gene: TRBJ1-3
d_gene: .
v_gene: TRBV7-9
CDR3nt: TGTGCCAGCAGCCCCGAGGGAGGGAGCGGAAACACCATATATTTT
CDR3aa: CASSPEGGSGNTIYF

abundance: .
j_gene: TRBJ2-2
d_gene: .
v_gene: TRBV6-1
CDR3nt: TGTGCCAGCAGTGTCCCTATCTTGAACACCGGGGAGCTGTTTTTT
CDR3aa: CASSVPILNTGELFF

abundance: .
j_gene: TRBJ2-1
d_gene: TRBD2
v_gene: TRBV28
CDR3nt: TGTGCCAGCAGTTCGATGGAACTAGCGGACGAGCAGTTCTTC
CDR3aa: CASSSMELADEQFF

abundance: .
j_gene: TRBJ2-7
d_gene: TRBD2
v_gene: TRBV7-9
CDR3nt: TGTGCCAGCAGCACCATACTACTAGCGGGAGTACGCCCCGAGCAGTACTTC
CDR3aa: CASSTILLAGVRPEQYF

abundance: .
j_gene: TRBJ1-4
d_gene: TRBD1
v_gene: TRBV4-1
CDR3nt: TGCGCCAGCAGCCAAGGCGGACAGGGTGAAAAACTGTTTTTT
CDR3aa: CASSQGGQGEKLFF

abundance: .
j_gene: TRBJ2-2
d_gene: TRBD2
v_gene: TRBV19
CDR3nt: TGTGCCACCCGACCCGGGGGGACGCGCGTCACCGGGGAGCTGTTTTTT
CDR3aa: CATRPGGTRVTGELFF

abundance: .
j_gene: TRBJ1-2
d_gene: TRBD1
v_gene: TRBV25-1
CDR3nt: TGTGCCAGCAGTGAGGGGGACAGGGGCTATGGCTACACCTTC
CDR3aa: CASSEGDRGYGYTF

abundance: .
j_gene: TRBJ1-1
d_gene: .
v_gene: TRBV30
CDR3nt: TGTGCCTGGAGTGCAGGGTCGGGCACTGAAGCTTTCTTT
CDR3aa: CAWSAGSGTEAFF

abundance: .
j_gene: TRBJ2-7
d_gene: TRBD1
v_gene: TRBV19
CDR3nt: TGTGCCAGTAGTTCGACAGGGAGCTACGAGCAGTACTTC
CDR3aa: CASSSTGSYEQYF

abundance: .
j_gene: TRBJ1-1
d_gene: .
v_gene: TRBV5-1
CDR3nt: TGCGCCAGCAGCTTGGACCCAGGGACATTCACTGAAGCTTTCTTT
CDR3aa: CASSLDPGTFTEAFF

abundance: .
j_gene: TRBJ1-1
d_gene: .
v_gene: TRBV5-4
CDR3nt: TGTGCCAGCAGCTTATGGGCAAACACTGAAGCTTTCTTT
CDR3aa: CASSLWANTEAFF

abundance: .
j_gene: TRBJ1-3
d_gene: .
v_gene: TRBV30
CDR3nt: TGTGGTCTAGCCGAGAACACCATATATTTT
CDR3aa: CGLAENTIYF

abundance: .
j_gene: TRBJ1-2
d_gene: .
v_gene: TRBV10-3
CDR3nt: TGTGCCATCGTCGGGTCTGGCGGATCCGGTGGCTACACCTTC
CDR3aa: CAIVGSGGSGGYTF

abundance: .
j_gene: TRBJ1-6
d_gene: .
v_gene: TRBV5-6
CDR3nt: TGTGCCAGCAGCTCCACAGGCTTCAGCTCCTATAATTCACCCCTCCACTTT
CDR3aa: CASSSTGFSSYNSPLHF

abundance: .
j_gene: TRBJ2-1
d_gene: TRBD2
v_gene: TRBV7-9
CDR3nt: TGTGCCAGCAGCTTACCTAGCGGCAATGAGCAGTTCTTC
CDR3aa: CASSLPSGNEQFF

abundance: .
j_gene: TRBJ1-5
d_gene: .
v_gene: TRBV25-1
CDR3nt: TGTGCCAGCAGTGATCCTTATAGCAATCAGCCCCAGCATTTT
CDR3aa: CASSDPYSNQPQHF

abundance: .
j_gene: TRBJ2-7
d_gene: .
v_gene: TRBV27
CDR3nt: TGTGCCAGCAGCCCCGTGATGGTGGGCCCCTACGAGCAGTACTTC
CDR3aa: CASSPVMVGPYEQYF

abundance: .
j_gene: TRBJ2-7
d_gene: .
v_gene: TRBV4-3
CDR3nt: TGCGCCAGCAGCCAAGATTGGGCGGCCATTCGGGGGCAGTACTTC
CDR3aa: CASSQDWAAIRGQYF

abundance: .
j_gene: TRBJ1-5
d_gene: TRBD1
v_gene: TRBV4-3
CDR3nt: TGCGCCAGCAGCCAAGAGCGGAGGGACAGGTATTTGCCCCAGCATTTT
CDR3aa: CASSQERRDRYLPQHF

abundance: .
j_gene: TRBJ2-2
d_gene: TRBD1
v_gene: TRBV29-1
CDR3nt: TGCAGCGTTGGGGGTGGACAGGGGGCAATGACAGGAACCGGGGAGCTGTTTTTT
CDR3aa: CSVGGGQGAMTGTGELFF

abundance: .
j_gene: TRBJ2-7
d_gene: .
v_gene: TRBV5-1
CDR3nt: TGCGCCAGCAGCTTGGGGGCCGGCTACGAGCAGTACTTC
CDR3aa: CASSLGAGYEQYF

abundance: .
j_gene: TRBJ2-7
d_gene: .
v_gene: TRBV29-1
CDR3nt: TGCAGCGTTGGAAGCGGTTACGTCGAGCAGTACTTC
CDR3aa: CSVGSGYVEQYF

abundance: .
j_gene: TRBJ2-7
d_gene: .
v_gene: TRBV7-6
CDR3nt: TGTGCCAGCAGCCCGACCGTACAGGGTACGGGTGAGCAGTACTTC
CDR3aa: CASSPTVQGTGEQYF

abundance: once
j_gene: TRBJ2-1
d_gene: TRBD1
v_gene: TRBV19
CDR3nt: TGTGCCAGTAGTATACTGTCAGGGGGCTCCTACAATGAGCAGTTCTTC
CDR3aa: CASSILSGGSYNEQFF

abundance: .
j_gene: TRBJ2-3
d_gene: TRBD2
v_gene: TRBV5-1
CDR3nt: TGCGCCAGCAGCAGTGTAGCGGGGGGTTTCACAGATACGCAGTATTTT
CDR3aa: CASSSVAGGFTDTQYF

abundance: few
j_gene: TRBJ1-6
d_gene: TRBD1
v_gene: TRBV5-1
CDR3nt: TGCGCCAGCAGCTTGGTATCCGGGACAGTGTCAAATTCACCCCTCCACTTT
CDR3aa: CASSLVSGTVSNSPLHF

abundance: once
j_gene: TRBJ2-7
d_gene: .
v_gene: TRBV4-1
CDR3nt: TGCGCCAGCAGCCAAGGGAGTGGGGAGCAGTACTTC
CDR3aa: CASSQGSGEQYF

abundance: .
j_gene: TRBJ2-1
d_gene: TRBD2
v_gene: TRBV6-5
CDR3nt: TGTGCCAGCAGTTACCCCGCTAGCGGGATAGGTGAGCAGTTCTTC
CDR3aa: CASSYPASGIGEQFF

abundance: .
j_gene: TRBJ2-5
d_gene: .
v_gene: TRBV10-3
CDR3nt: TGTGCCATCAGTGCCCGGGATATGGAGAGGGAGACCCAGTACTTC
CDR3aa: CAISARDMERETQYF

abundance: .
j_gene: TRBJ1-2
d_gene: TRBD1
v_gene: TRBV29-1
CDR3nt: TGCAGCGCGACAGGGAACTATGTCTACACCTTC
CDR3aa: CSATGNYVYTF

abundance: .
j_gene: TRBJ2-7
d_gene: TRBD1
v_gene: TRBV27
CDR3nt: TGTGCCAGCAGTTTCTCCAGGACAGGGGGCACCTACGAGCAGTACTTC
CDR3aa: CASSFSRTGGTYEQYF

abundance: .
j_gene: TRBJ1-2
d_gene: .
v_gene: TRBV20-1
CDR3nt: TGCAGTGCAGGCGGGAATGGCTACACCTTC
CDR3aa: CSAGGNGYTF

abundance: .
j_gene: TRBJ2-7
d_gene: TRBD1
v_gene: TRBV5-1
CDR3nt: TGCGCCAGCAGCTTGGGAGGACAGGGAGGAGGGTACGAGCAGTACTTC
CDR3aa: CASSLGGQGGGYEQYF

abundance: .
j_gene: TRBJ1-5
d_gene: .
v_gene: TRBV28
CDR3nt: TGTGCCAGCAGCCCAGTCGCAAGCAATCAGCCCCAGCATTTT
CDR3aa: CASSPVASNQPQHF

abundance: .
j_gene: TRBJ2-2
d_gene: .
v_gene: TRBV28
CDR3nt: TGTGCCTCCGGAGGCGTATCCGGGGAGCTGTTTTTT
CDR3aa: CASGGVSGELFF

abundance: once
j_gene: TRBJ2-3
d_gene: TRBD2
v_gene: TRBV23-1
CDR3nt: TGCGCCAGCGGTGGGGAAAGAGCGGGAGGCACAGATACGCAGTATTTT
CDR3aa: CASGGERAGGTDTQYF

abundance: .
j_gene: TRBJ1-6
d_gene: TRBD1
v_gene: TRBV7-2
CDR3nt: TGTGCCAGCAGCCCAAGGACAGGGGGGAATTCACCCCTCCACTTT
CDR3aa: CASSPRTGGNSPLHF

abundance: once
j_gene: TRBJ1-3
d_gene: .
v_gene: TRBV29-1
CDR3nt: TGCAGCGTTGAGTATGCGGGGCGCGGAAACACCATATATTTT
CDR3aa: CSVEYAGRGNTIYF

abundance: .
j_gene: TRBJ2-3
d_gene: TRBD1
v_gene: TRBV29-1
CDR3nt: TGCAGCGGAGTGACAGGGGCAGATACGCAGTATTTT
CDR3aa: CSGVTGADTQYF

abundance: .
j_gene: TRBJ2-3
d_gene: .
v_gene: TRBV5-4
CDR3nt: TGTGCCAGCAGCTTGGTTAGCGAGGCAGATACGCAGTATTTT
CDR3aa: CASSLVSEADTQYF

abundance: .
j_gene: TRBJ1-1
d_gene: .
v_gene: TRBV7-9
CDR3nt: TGTGCCAGCAGCTTAGGGCAGGCGAACACTGAAGCTTTCTTT
CDR3aa: CASSLGQANTEAFF

abundance: .
j_gene: TRBJ2-2
d_gene: TRBD1
v_gene: TRBV4-3
CDR3nt: TGCGCCAGCAAAAAACAGGGGGTGACCGGGGAGCTGTTTTTT
CDR3aa: CASKKQGVTGELFF

abundance: once
j_gene: TRBJ1-2
d_gene: TRBD1
v_gene: TRBV28
CDR3nt: TGTGCCAGCAACCGGCGAGGACAGGGCTATGGCTACACCTTC
CDR3aa: CASNRRGQGYGYTF

abundance: few
j_gene: TRBJ2-1
d_gene: .
v_gene: TRBV27
CDR3nt: TGTGCCAGCAGTTTACTGACGAACCGGGACATGGATGAGCAGTTCTTC
CDR3aa: CASSLLTNRDMDEQFF

abundance: .
j_gene: TRBJ2-7
d_gene: .
v_gene: TRBV10-3
CDR3nt: TGTGCCATCAGTGACGGGTGGGGAGATGAGCAGTACTTC
CDR3aa: CAISDGWGDEQYF

abundance: .
j_gene: TRBJ1-4
d_gene: .
v_gene: TRBV6-5
CDR3nt: TGTGCCAGCAGTAAACGACAGCCACAAAAACTGTTTTTT
CDR3aa: CASSKRQPQKLFF

abundance: .
j_gene: TRBJ2-1
d_gene: TRBD1
v_gene: TRBV2
CDR3nt: TGTGCCAGCAGTGGCCCGGGACAGATGTACAATGAGCAGTTCTTC
CDR3aa: CASSGPGQMYNEQFF

abundance: .
j_gene: TRBJ1-2
d_gene: .
v_gene: TRBV29-1
CDR3nt: TGCAGCGTTGAAGATGTAGGGCCTCGGAGGTATGGCTACACCTTC
CDR3aa: CSVEDVGPRRYGYTF

abundance: .
j_gene: TRBJ2-7
d_gene: TRBD1
v_gene: TRBV30
CDR3nt: TGTGCCTGGGGACAGGGAGTCTCCTACGAGCAGTACTTC
CDR3aa: CAWGQGVSYEQYF

abundance: .
j_gene: TRBJ1-1
d_gene: .
v_gene: TRBV6-1
CDR3nt: TGTGCCAGCAGTGATCACAAAGTGAACACTGAAGCTTTCTTT
CDR3aa: CASSDHKVNTEAFF

abundance: .
j_gene: TRBJ2-3
d_gene: TRBD2
v_gene: TRBV27
CDR3nt: TGTGCCAGCACCCAACTAGCGAACGTGGATACGCAGTATTTT
CDR3aa: CASTQLANVDTQYF

abundance: .
j_gene: TRBJ1-5
d_gene: TRBD1
v_gene: TRBV5-6
CDR3nt: TGTGCCAGCAGCTTGGACAGGGGACAGAGCAATCAGCCCCAGCATTTT
CDR3aa: CASSLDRGQSNQPQHF